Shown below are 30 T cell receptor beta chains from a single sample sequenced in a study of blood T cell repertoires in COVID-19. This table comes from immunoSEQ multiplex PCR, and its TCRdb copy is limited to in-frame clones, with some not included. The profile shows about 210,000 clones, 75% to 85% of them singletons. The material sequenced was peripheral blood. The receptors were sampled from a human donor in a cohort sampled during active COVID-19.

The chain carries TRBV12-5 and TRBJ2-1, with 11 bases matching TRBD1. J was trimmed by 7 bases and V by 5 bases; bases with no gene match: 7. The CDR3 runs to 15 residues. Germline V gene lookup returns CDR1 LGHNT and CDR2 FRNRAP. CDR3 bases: TGTGCTAGTGGTAAGGGACAGGGGGTACCAAATGAGCAGTTCTTC. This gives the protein CASGKGQGVPNEQFF.

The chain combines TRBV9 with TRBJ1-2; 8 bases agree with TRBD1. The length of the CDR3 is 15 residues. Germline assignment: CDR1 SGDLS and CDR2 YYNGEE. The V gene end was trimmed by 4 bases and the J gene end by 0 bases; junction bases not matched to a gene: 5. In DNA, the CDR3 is TGTGCCAGCAGCCCCCGGACAGGGCCTAACTATGGCTACACCTTC. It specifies CASSPRTGPNYGYTF.

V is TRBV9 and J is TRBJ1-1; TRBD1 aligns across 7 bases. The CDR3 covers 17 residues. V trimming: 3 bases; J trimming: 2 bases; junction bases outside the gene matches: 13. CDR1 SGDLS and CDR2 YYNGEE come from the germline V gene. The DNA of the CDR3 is TGTGCCAGCAGCGAGGGGGCCTCTGTCAGGGTAAACACTGAAGCTTTCTTT. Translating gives CASSEGASVRVNTEAFF.

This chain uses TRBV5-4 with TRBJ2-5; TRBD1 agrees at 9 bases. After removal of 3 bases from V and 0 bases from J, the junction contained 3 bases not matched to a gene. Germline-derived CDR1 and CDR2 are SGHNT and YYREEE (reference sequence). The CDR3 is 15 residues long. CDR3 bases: TGTGCCAGCAGCTCCGGGACAGGGTACCAAGAGACCCAGTACTTC. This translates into CASSSGTGYQETQYF.

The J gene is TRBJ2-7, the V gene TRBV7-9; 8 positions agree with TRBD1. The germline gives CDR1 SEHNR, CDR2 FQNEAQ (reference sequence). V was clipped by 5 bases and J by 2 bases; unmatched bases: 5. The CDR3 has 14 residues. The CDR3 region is CASSDMTGAYEQYF. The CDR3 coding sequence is TGTGCCAGCAGCGACATGACAGGGGCCTACGAGCAGTACTTC.

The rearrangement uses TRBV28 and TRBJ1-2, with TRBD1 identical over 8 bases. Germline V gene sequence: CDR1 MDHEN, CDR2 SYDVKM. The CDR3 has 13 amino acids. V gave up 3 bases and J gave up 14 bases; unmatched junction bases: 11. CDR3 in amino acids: CASSFRRGLGGTF. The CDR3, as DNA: TGTGCCAGCAGTTTCCGCAGGGGGCTGGGCGGAACCTTC.

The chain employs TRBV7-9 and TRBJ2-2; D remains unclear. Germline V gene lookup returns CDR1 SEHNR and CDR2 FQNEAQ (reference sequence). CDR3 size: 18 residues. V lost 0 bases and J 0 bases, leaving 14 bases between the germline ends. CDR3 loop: CASSLATGGYPNTGELFF. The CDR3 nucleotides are TGTGCCAGCAGCTTAGCTACCGGCGGATATCCGAACACCGGGGAGCTGTTTTTT.

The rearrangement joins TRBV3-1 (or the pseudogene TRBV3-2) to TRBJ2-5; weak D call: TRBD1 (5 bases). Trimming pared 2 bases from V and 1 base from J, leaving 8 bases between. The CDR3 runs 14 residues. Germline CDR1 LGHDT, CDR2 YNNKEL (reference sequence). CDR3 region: CASSQRGPQETQYF. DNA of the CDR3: TGTGCCAGCAGCCAAAGGGGCCCCCAAGAGACCCAGTACTTC.

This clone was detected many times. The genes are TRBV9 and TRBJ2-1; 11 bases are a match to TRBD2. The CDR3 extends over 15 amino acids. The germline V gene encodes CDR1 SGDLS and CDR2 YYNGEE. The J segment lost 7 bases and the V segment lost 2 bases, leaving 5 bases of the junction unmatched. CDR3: CASSVSGTSGNEQFF. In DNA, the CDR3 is TGTGCCAGCAGCGTTTCCGGGACTAGCGGTAATGAGCAGTTCTTC.

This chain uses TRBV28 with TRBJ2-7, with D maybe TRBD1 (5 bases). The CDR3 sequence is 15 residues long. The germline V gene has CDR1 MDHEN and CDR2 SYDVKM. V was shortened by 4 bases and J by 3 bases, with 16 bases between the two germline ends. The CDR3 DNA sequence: TGTGCCAGCAGTTCCTCCTCCAGGGTCATCTACGAGCAGTACTTC. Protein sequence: CASSSSSRVIYEQYF.

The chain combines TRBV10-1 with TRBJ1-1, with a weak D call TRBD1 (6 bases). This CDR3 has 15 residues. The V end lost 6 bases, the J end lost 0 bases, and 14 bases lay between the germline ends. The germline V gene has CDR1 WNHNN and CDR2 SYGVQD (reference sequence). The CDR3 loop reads CASRKDSEMNTEAFF. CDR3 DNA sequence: TGCGCCAGCAGAAAGGACAGTGAGATGAACACTGAAGCTTTCTTT.

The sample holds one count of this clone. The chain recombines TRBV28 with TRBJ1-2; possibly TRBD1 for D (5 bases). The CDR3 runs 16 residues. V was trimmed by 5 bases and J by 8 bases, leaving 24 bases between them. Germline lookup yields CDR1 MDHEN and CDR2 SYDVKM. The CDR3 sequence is CASSETGDFLDGGYTF. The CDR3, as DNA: TGTGCCAGCAGTGAAACCGGGGACTTTTTAGATGGCGGCTACACCTTC.

CDR3 loop: CASSEVPGWEPNEQFF. The DNA for the CDR3 is TGTGCCAGCAGTGAAGTCCCGGGATGGGAGCCGAATGAGCAGTTCTTC. The J gene is TRBJ2-1, the V gene TRBV6-1; D perhaps matches TRBD2 (5 bases). This CDR3 has 16 residues. Trimming took off 1 base at V and 7 bases at J, with 17 bases between the two ends. Germline CDR1 is MNHNS and CDR2 is SASEGT.

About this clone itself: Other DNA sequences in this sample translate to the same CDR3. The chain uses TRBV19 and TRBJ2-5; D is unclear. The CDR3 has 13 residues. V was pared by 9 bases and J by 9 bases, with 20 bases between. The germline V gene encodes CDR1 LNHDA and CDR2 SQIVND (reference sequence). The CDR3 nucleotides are TGTGCCAGCAGTGGCGGAGAGTCTAGGCCCCAGTACTTC. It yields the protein CASSGGESRPQYF.

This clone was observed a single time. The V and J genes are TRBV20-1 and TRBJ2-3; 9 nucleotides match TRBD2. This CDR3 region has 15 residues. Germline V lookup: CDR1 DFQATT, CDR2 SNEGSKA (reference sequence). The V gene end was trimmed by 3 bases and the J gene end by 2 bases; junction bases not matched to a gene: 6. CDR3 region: CSASTASGNTDTQYF. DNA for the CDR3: TGCAGTGCTAGTACGGCTAGCGGGAACACAGATACGCAGTATTTT.

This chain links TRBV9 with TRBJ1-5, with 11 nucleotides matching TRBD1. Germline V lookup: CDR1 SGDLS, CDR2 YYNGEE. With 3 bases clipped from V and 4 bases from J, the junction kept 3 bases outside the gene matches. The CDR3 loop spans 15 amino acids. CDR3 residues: CASSEGQGGNQPQHF. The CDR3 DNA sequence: TGTGCCAGCAGCGAGGGACAGGGGGGGAATCAGCCCCAGCATTTT.

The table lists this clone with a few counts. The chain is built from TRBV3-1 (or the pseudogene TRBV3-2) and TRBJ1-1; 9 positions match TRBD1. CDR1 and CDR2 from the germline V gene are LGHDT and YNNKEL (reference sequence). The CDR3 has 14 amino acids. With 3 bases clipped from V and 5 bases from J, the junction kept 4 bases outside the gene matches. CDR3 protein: CASSHSGTGTEAFF. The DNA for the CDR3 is TGTGCCAGCAGCCATTCCGGGACAGGGACTGAAGCTTTCTTT.

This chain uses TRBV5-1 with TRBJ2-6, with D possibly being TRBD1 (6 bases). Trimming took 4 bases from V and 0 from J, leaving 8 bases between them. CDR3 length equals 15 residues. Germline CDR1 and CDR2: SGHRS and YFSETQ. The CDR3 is CASSGQPSGANVLTF. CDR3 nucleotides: TGCGCCAGCAGCGGACAGCCCTCTGGGGCCAACGTCCTGACTTTC.

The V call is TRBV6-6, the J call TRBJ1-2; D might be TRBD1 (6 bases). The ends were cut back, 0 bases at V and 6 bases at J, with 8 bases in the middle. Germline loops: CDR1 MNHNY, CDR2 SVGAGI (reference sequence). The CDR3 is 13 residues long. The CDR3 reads CASSYSSGDGYTF. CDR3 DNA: TGTGCCAGCAGTTACTCCTCAGGGGATGGCTACACCTTC.

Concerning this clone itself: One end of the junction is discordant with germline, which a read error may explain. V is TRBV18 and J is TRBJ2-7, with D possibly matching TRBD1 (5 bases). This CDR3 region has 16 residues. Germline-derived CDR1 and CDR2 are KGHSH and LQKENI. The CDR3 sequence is CASSPQSGRASYEQYF. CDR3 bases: TGTGCCAGCTCCCCACAGTCAGGCAGGGCCTCCTACGAGCAGTACTTC.

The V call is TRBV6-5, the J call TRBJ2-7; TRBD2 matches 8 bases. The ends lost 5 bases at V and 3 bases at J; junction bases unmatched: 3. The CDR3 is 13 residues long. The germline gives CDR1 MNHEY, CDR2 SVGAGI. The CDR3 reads CASSRTSIYEQYF. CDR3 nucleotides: TGTGCCAGCAGTAGGACTAGCATCTACGAGCAGTACTTC.

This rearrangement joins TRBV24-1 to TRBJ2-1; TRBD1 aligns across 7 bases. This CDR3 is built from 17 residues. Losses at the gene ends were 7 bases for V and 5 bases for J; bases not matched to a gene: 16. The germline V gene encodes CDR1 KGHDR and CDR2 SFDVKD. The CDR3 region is CATSNFNPGQSDNEQFF. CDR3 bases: TGTGCCACCAGCAACTTTAACCCGGGACAGTCAGACAATGAGCAGTTCTTC.

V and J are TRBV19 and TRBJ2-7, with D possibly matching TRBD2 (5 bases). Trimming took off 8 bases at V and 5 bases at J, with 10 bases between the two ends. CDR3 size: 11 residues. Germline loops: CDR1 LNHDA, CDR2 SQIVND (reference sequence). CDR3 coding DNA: TGTGCCAGTGGCGGGCCTAACGAGCAGTACTTC. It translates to CASGGPNEQYF.

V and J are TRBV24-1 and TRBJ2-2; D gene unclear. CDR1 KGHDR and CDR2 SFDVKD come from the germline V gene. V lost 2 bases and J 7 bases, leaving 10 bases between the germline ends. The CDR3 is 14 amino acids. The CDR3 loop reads CATSDYPGYGELFF. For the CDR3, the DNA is TGTGCCACCAGTGATTACCCGGGTTACGGGGAGCTGTTTTTT.

The CDR3 is CASSVALATNEKLFF. In DNA, the CDR3 is TGTGCCAGCAGCGTAGCTCTTGCAACTAATGAAAAACTGTTTTTT. This chain links TRBV9 with TRBJ1-4; unclear D gene. Germline values: CDR1 SGDLS, CDR2 YYNGEE. Trimming cost V 0 bases and J 0 bases, with 6 bases left between them. The CDR3 loop spans 15 amino acids.

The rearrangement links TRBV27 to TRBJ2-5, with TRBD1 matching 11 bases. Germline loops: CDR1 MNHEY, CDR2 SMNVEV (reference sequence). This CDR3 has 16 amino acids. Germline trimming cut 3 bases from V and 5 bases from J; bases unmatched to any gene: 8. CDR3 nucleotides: TGTGCCAGCAGTTTGGGACAGGGGGGACCGGCGGAGACCCAGTACTTC. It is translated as CASSLGQGGPAETQYF.

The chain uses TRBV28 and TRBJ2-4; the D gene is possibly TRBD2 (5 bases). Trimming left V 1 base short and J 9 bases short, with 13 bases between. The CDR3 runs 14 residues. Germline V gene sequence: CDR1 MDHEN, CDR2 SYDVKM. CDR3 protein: CASSLSGDRGIQYF. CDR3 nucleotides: TGTGCCAGCAGTTTATCCGGGGATCGGGGCATTCAGTACTTC.

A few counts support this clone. The CDR3 DNA reads as TGTGCCAGCAGCTTATCTGGGCAGGGATTCTACGAGCAGTACTTC. Amino acid sequence: CASSLSGQGFYEQYF. J is TRBJ2-7 and V is TRBV7-9; possible D gene TRBD1, 5 bases. V was pared by 2 bases and J by 3 bases, with 14 bases between. Germline loops: CDR1 SEHNR, CDR2 FQNEAQ (reference sequence). This CDR3 is 15 amino acids long.

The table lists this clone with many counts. DNA for the CDR3: TGCGCCAGCAGTCTTCTTGAGGAATCCACAGATACGCAGTATTTT. Protein: CASSLLEESTDTQYF. V usage is TRBV4-1 and J usage is TRBJ2-3; the D is unclear. The germline V gene has CDR1 MGHRA and CDR2 YSYEKL. CDR3 length: 15 residues. Trimming stripped 6 bases from V and 2 bases from J, with 15 bases between.

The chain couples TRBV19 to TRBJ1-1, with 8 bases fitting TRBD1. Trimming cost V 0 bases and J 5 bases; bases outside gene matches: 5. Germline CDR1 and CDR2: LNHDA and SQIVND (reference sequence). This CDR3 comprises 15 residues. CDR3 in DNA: TGTGCCAGTAGTATAGAAGGGACAGGTAAGACTGAAGCTTTCTTT. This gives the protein CASSIEGTGKTEAFF. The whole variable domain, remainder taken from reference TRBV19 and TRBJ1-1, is DGGITQSPKYLFRKEGQNVTLSCEQNLNHDAMYWYRQDPGQGLRLIYYSQIVNDFQKGDIAEGYSVSREKKESFPLTVTSAQKNPTAFYLCASSIEGTGKTEAFFGQGTRLTVV.